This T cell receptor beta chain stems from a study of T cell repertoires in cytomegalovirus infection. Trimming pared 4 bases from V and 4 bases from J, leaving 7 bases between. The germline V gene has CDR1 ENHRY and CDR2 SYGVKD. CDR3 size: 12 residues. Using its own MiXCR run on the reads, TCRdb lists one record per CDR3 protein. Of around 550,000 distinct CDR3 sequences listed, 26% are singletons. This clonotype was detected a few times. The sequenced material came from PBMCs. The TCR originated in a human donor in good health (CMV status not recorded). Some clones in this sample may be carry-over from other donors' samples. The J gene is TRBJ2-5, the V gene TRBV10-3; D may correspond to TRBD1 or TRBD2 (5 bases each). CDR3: CAISVGGETQYF. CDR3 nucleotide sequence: TGTGCCATCAGTGTTGGGGGAGAGACCCAGTACTTC.